These 24 T cell receptor beta chains came from one sample sequenced in a study of blood T cell repertoires in COVID-19. The data were produced by immunoSEQ multiplex PCR, yet TCRdb's version contains in-frame clones alone and is incomplete. The sample contains around 200,000 clones, around nine tenths of which appear only once. The sample comprised peripheral blood. The receptors originated from a man aged 65 to 85 with acute or convalescent COVID-19.

The chain joins TRBV24-1 to TRBJ1-5, with no clear D. Per the germline V gene, CDR1 is KGHDR and CDR2 is SFDVKD. The CDR3 contains 13 residues. V was cut by 6 bases and J by 0 bases, with 5 bases left in between. This CDR3 is CATSYNSNQPQHF. CDR3 bases: TGTGCCACCAGTTATAATAGCAATCAGCCCCAGCATTTT.

The chain couples TRBV23-1 to TRBJ1-1, with 7 bases aligning to TRBD1. TRBV23-1 belongs to the ORF category, with a function that is uncertain. The CDR3 is 15 amino acids. V shed 0 bases and J 7 bases; nucleotides not matched to a gene: 8. The CDR3 DNA sequence: TGCGCCAGCAGTCAATCCCGTGAGGGGGCGGTTGAAGCTTTCTTT. This sequence encodes CASSQSREGAVEAFF.

The gene calls are TRBV27 and TRBJ1-5, with D hard to call. Trimming removed 4 bases from V and 0 bases from J, with 16 bases in between. Germline V gene data show CDR1 as MNHEY and CDR2 as SMNVEV (reference sequence). The length of the CDR3 is 17 residues. In nucleotides, the CDR3 is TGTGCCAGCAGTTCTACGCTCGGGGATTATAGCAATCAGCCCCAGCATTTT. This translates into CASSSTLGDYSNQPQHF.

A few counts support this clone. The gene calls are TRBV10-3 and TRBJ2-3; 7 bases map to TRBD2. The CDR3 loop spans 15 amino acids. Germline trimming cut 9 bases from V and 0 bases from J; bases unmatched to any gene: 9. Germline V gene lookup returns CDR1 ENHRY and CDR2 SYGVKD. The CDR3 sequence is CAIKASSGSTDTQYF. CDR3 bases: TGTGCCATTAAGGCCTCTAGCGGAAGCACAGATACGCAGTATTTT.

The chain employs TRBV19 and TRBJ1-5; possible D gene TRBD1, 6 bases. The V gene lost 3 bases and the J gene lost 5 bases, with 11 bases spanning the gap. The CDR3 loop spans 14 amino acids. Germline V gene data show CDR1 as LNHDA and CDR2 as SQIVND (reference sequence). Written as DNA, the CDR3 is TGTGCCAGTAGTATTCAGGGGCCTCATCAGCCCCAGCATTTT. Encoded protein: CASSIQGPHQPQHF. The full variable domain, in which reference TRBV19 and TRBJ1-5 provide the parts outside the CDR3, is DGGITQSPKYLFRKEGQNVTLSCEQNLNHDAMYWYRQDPGQGLRLIYYSQIVNDFQKGDIAEGYSVSREKKESFPLTVTSAQKNPTAFYLCASSIQGPHQPQHFGDGTRLSIL.

The rearrangement links TRBV7-3 to TRBJ2-5, with TRBD2 identical over 8 bases. Germline trimming cut 5 bases from V and 2 bases from J; bases unmatched to any gene: 7. Germline V gene data show CDR1 as SGHTA and CDR2 as FQGTGA. This CDR3 region has 15 residues. CDR3 region: CASSPIAGPQETQYF. The CDR3 coding sequence is TGTGCCAGCAGCCCCATAGCGGGACCGCAAGAGACCCAGTACTTC.

This rearrangement joins TRBV7-9 to TRBJ1-4; D gene ambiguous. The V gene's germline CDR1 is SEHNR and CDR2 FQNEAQ (reference sequence). V was trimmed by 5 bases and J by 7 bases, leaving 14 bases between them. The CDR3 contains 14 residues. CDR3 loop: CASSMTTRPEKLFF. CDR3 coding DNA: TGTGCCAGCAGCATGACTACAAGACCTGAAAAACTGTTTTTT.

The chain joins TRBV5-8 to TRBJ1-6; maybe TRBD1 (6 bases). The CDR3 sequence is 14 residues long. Trimming pared 0 bases from V and 10 bases from J, leaving 11 bases between. Germline assignment: CDR1 SGHTS and CDR2 YDEGEE. The CDR3 nucleotides read TGTGCCAGCAGCTTGGACAGGGTGCGGTCACCCCTCCACTTT. Protein product: CASSLDRVRSPLHF.

This clone was counted between two and nine times. This chain uses TRBV9 with TRBJ1-5; D remains unclear. V lost 0 bases and J lost 4, with 5 bases in between. CDR1 and CDR2 from the germline V gene are SGDLS and YYNGEE. The CDR3 has 13 residues. This CDR3 is CASSVGANQPQHF. CDR3 coding DNA: TGTGCCAGCAGCGTAGGGGCTAATCAGCCCCAGCATTTT. The full variable domain, with the rest looked up from reference TRBV9 and TRBJ1-5, is DSGVTQTPKHLITATGQRVTLRCSPRSGDLSVYWYQQSLDQGLQFLIQYYNGEERAKGNILERFSAQQFPDLHSELNLSSLELGDSALYFCASSVGANQPQHFGDGTRLSIL.

This sequence joins TRBV28 and TRBJ1-6; 10 bases agree with TRBD1. V lost 11 bases and J lost 8; bases outside the gene matches: 12. The CDR3 contains 15 residues. Germline lookup yields CDR1 MDHEN and CDR2 SYDVKM. CDR3 amino acids: CASLPPGTGDSPLHF. CDR3 bases: TGTGCCTCCCTACCCCCCGGGACAGGGGATTCACCCCTCCACTTT.

The table lists this clone with a count of one. The rearrangement links TRBV28 to TRBJ1-5; TRBD1 aligns across 9 bases. CDR1 is MDHEN, CDR2 SYDVKM, per germline. This CDR3 is 16 amino acids long. V lost 8 bases and J lost 6; bases outside the gene matches: 14. The CDR3 DNA reads TGTGCCAGCCTTCCTAGCTCCGGGACAGGGTTTCAGCCCCAGCATTTT. Its translation is CASLPSSGTGFQPQHF. Using reference TRBV28 and TRBJ1-5 for the parts outside the CDR3, the full variable domain is DVKVTQSSRYLVKRTGEKVFLECVQDMDHENMFWYRQDPGLGLRLIYFSYDVKMKEKGDIPEGYSVSREKKERFSLILESASTNQTSMYLCASLPSSGTGFQPQHFGDGTRLSIL.

The chain is built from TRBV10-3 and TRBJ2-7, with TRBD1 as a possible D gene (6 bases). Per germline, CDR1 ENHRY and CDR2 SYGVKD. This CDR3 spans 14 amino acids. The V end lost 7 bases, the J end lost 4 bases, and 17 bases lay between the germline ends. The CDR3 loop reads CAITGQTPSYEQYF. CDR3 DNA: TGTGCCATCACAGGACAGACCCCCTCATACGAGCAGTACTTC.

The chain links TRBV5-6 to TRBJ1-4; maybe TRBD1 (6 bases). V was trimmed by 4 bases and J by 8 bases, leaving 15 bases between them. The germline CDR1 and CDR2 sequences are SGHDT and YYEEEE. This CDR3 region has 14 residues. This CDR3 reads CASSRDTGAEKLFF. The CDR3 region has the DNA TGTGCCAGCAGCCGGGACACCGGGGCCGAAAAACTGTTTTTT.

V gene TRBV5-1 combines with J gene TRBJ2-1; a possible D gene is TRBD2 (6 bases). This CDR3 region has 15 residues. Germline CDR1 and CDR2: SGHRS and YFSETQ. The germline V and J ends were trimmed by 1 base and 6 bases, with 14 bases remaining between them. CDR3 loop: CASSLQRAVGNEQFF. CDR3 bases: TGCGCCAGCAGCTTGCAGCGGGCGGTGGGCAATGAGCAGTTCTTC. Combining the CDR3 with reference TRBV5-1 and TRBJ2-1 gives the whole variable domain KAGVTQTPRYLIKTRGQQVTLSCSPISGHRSVSWYQQTPGQGLQFLFEYFSETQRNKGNFPGRFSGRQFSNSRSEMNVSTLELGDSALYLCASSLQRAVGNEQFFGPGTRLTVL.

The chain joins TRBV20-1 to TRBJ2-7; D is perhaps TRBD1 (5 bases). V gave up 6 bases and J gave up 3 bases, with 9 bases separating them. The CDR3 is made up of 11 amino acids. Germline V CDR1 and CDR2: DFQATT, SNEGSKA (reference sequence). The CDR3 protein is CSAQDNYEQYF. CDR3 in DNA: TGCAGTGCCCAGGACAACTACGAGCAGTACTTC.

The chain recombines TRBV11-3 with TRBJ2-7; D possibly corresponds to TRBD1 (6 bases). Trimming took off 2 bases at V and 3 bases at J, with 8 bases between the two ends. CDR1 SGHNT and CDR2 YENEEA come from the germline V gene. CDR3 length: 13 amino acids. CDR3 nucleotide sequence: TGTGCCAGCAGCTTAAGGGACAACTACGAGCAGTACTTC. Translated: CASSLRDNYEQYF.

The chain couples TRBV19 to TRBJ1-3, with TRBD1 matching 8 bases. J was trimmed by 2 bases and V by 7 bases; bases with no gene match: 4. Germline-derived CDR1 and CDR2 are LNHDA and SQIVND (reference sequence). There are 14 residues in the CDR3. The CDR3, as DNA: TGTGCCAGTACCTTGACAGGGGCTGGAAACACCATATATTTT. This gives the protein CASTLTGAGNTIYF.

This chain uses TRBV15 with TRBJ1-1, with 7 bases fitting TRBD1. This CDR3 region has 16 residues. Germline V gives CDR1 LNHNV, CDR2 YYDKDF (reference sequence). J lost 2 bases, V lost 2 bases, and 8 bases had no gene match. CDR3 sequence: CATSRKTGTVNTEAFF. DNA for the CDR3: TGTGCCACCAGCAGAAAAACTGGGACAGTCAACACTGAAGCTTTCTTT.

This rearrangement joins TRBV27 to TRBJ1-2, with TRBD1 as a possible D gene (5 bases). Germline loops: CDR1 MNHEY, CDR2 SMNVEV (reference sequence). The CDR3 loop spans 15 amino acids. V lost 6 bases and J lost 3, with 17 bases in between. CDR3 protein: CASSQGTIGDYGYTF. The CDR3 DNA follows: TGTGCCAGCAGCCAAGGGACTATCGGGGACTATGGCTACACCTTC.

The gene calls are TRBV7-3 and TRBJ2-5, with TRBD2 matching over 7 bases. Germline-derived CDR1 and CDR2 are SGHTA and FQGTGA. Germline trimming cut 5 bases from V and 5 bases from J; bases unmatched to any gene: 11. The CDR3 contains 15 residues. The CDR3 sequence is CASSLTRGAGETQYF. In DNA, the CDR3 is TGTGCCAGCAGCCTTACTAGGGGAGCGGGGGAGACCCAGTACTTC.

The chain combines TRBV7-2 with TRBJ2-3; a possible D gene is TRBD2 (5 bases). Trimming removed 5 bases from V and 2 bases from J, with 14 bases in between. Germline CDR1 and CDR2: SGHTA and FQGNSA. The CDR3 is made up of 15 amino acids. The CDR3 DNA sequence: TGTGCCAGCAGCGCCCCCTCAGACTACACAGATACGCAGTATTTT. It is translated as CASSAPSDYTDTQYF.

The genes are TRBV2 and TRBJ2-1; 10 nucleotides align to TRBD2. This CDR3 comprises 15 residues. V dropped 5 bases and J dropped 2; count of bases not matched to a gene: 3. The germline CDR1 and CDR2 sequences are SNHLY and FYNNEI. The CDR3 protein is CASSRSGGAYNEQFF. CDR3 nucleotide sequence: TGTGCCAGCAGTAGAAGCGGGGGGGCCTACAATGAGCAGTTCTTC.

The V call is TRBV7-2, the J call TRBJ2-7; 8 bases match TRBD1. V was clipped by 5 bases and J by 0 bases; unmatched bases: 6. In germline, CDR1 is SGHTA, CDR2 FQGNSA. This CDR3 is 15 amino acids long. CDR3 nucleotide sequence: TGTGCCAGCAGCCCCGGACAGGGAGCCTCCTACGAGCAGTACTTC. Translation: CASSPGQGASYEQYF.

This clone came up once. This chain connects TRBV10-3 to TRBJ1-2; TRBD1 agrees at 10 bases. The CDR3 spans 16 residues. The V gene end was trimmed by 2 bases and the J gene end by 6 bases; junction bases not matched to a gene: 9. The germline V gene has CDR1 ENHRY and CDR2 SYGVKD. The CDR3, as DNA: TGTGCCATCAGTGAGAACCGGGGACAGGGGACTGATGGCTACACCTTC. The encoded protein is CAISENRGQGTDGYTF.